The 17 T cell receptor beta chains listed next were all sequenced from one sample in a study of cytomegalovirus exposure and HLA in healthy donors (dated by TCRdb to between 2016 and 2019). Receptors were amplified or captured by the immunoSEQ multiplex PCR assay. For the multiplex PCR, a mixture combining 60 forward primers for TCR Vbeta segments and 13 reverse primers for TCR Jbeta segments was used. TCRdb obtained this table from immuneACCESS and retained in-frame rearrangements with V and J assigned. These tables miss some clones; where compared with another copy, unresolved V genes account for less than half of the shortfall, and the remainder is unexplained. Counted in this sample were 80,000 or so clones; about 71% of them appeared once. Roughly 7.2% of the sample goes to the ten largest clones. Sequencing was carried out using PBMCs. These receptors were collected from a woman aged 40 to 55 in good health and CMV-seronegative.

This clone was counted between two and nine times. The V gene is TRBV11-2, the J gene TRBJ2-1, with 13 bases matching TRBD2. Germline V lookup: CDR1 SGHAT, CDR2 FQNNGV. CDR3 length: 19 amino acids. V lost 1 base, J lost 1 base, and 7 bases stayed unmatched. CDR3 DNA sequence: TGTGCCAGCAGCTTAGGGACTAGCGGGAGAGGGCAGTCCTACAATGAGCAGTTCTTC. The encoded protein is CASSLGTSGRGQSYNEQFF.

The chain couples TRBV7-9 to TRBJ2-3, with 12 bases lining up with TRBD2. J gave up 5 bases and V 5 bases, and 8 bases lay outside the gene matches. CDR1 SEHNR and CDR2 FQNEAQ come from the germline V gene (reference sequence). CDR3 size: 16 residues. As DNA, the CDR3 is TGTGCCAGCAGCACGCGACTAGCGGGAGAGGGAGATACGCAGTATTTT. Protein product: CASSTRLAGEGDTQYF.

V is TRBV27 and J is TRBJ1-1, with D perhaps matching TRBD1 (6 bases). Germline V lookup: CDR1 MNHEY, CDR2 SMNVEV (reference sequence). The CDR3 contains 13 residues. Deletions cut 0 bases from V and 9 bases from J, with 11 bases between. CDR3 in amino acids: CASSLSGGRKAFF. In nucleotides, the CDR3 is TGTGCCAGCAGTTTATCGGGGGGGCGAAAAGCTTTCTTT.

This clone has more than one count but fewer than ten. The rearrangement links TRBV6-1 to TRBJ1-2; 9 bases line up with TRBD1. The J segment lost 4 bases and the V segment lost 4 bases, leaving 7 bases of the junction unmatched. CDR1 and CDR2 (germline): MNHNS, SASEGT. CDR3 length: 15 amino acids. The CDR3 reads CASSAQSDRGYGYTF. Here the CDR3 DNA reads TGTGCCAGCAGTGCTCAATCGGACAGGGGCTATGGCTACACCTTC.

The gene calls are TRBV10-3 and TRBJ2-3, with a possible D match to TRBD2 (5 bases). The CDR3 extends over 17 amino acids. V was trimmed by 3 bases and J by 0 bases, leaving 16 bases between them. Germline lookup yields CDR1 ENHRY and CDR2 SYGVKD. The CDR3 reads CAISDSRLPTSTDTQYF. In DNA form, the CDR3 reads TGTGCCATCAGTGACTCCCGACTACCCACTAGCACAGATACGCAGTATTTT.

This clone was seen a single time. In DNA, the CDR3 is TGTGCCAGCAGCCGCTCGCGTACGGGCTCCTACAATGAGCAGTTCTTC. It specifies CASSRSRTGSYNEQFF. V is TRBV7-2 and J is TRBJ2-1; no clear D. Germline V CDR1 and CDR2: SGHTA, FQGNSA. V was trimmed by 5 bases and J by 0 bases, leaving 14 bases between them. The CDR3 contains 16 residues.

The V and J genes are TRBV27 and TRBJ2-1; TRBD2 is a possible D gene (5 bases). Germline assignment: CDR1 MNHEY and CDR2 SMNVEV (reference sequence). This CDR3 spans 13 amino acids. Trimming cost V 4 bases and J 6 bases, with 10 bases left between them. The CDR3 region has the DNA TGTGCCAGCAGTTCGCGGGCCCTCAATGAGCAGTTCTTC. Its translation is CASSSRALNEQFF.

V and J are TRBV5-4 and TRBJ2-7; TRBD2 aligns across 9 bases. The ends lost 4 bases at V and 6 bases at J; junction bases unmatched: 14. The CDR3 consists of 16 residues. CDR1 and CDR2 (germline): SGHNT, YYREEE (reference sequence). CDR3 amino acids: CASSMGASGALLEQYF. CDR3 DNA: TGTGCCAGCAGCATGGGAGCTAGCGGGGCCCTCCTCGAGCAGTACTTC. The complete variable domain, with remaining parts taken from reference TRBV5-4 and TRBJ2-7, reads ETGVTQSPTHLIKTRGQQVTLRCSSQSGHNTVSWYQQALGQGPQFIFQYYREEENGRGNFPPRFSGLQFPNYSSELNVNALELDDSALYLCASSMGASGALLEQYFGPGTRLTVT.

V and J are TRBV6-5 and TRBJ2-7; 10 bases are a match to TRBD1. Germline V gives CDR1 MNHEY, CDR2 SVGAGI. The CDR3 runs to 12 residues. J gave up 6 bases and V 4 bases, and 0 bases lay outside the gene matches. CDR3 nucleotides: TGTGCCAGCAGTTGGGACAGGGGCGAGCAGTACTTC. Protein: CASSWDRGEQYF.

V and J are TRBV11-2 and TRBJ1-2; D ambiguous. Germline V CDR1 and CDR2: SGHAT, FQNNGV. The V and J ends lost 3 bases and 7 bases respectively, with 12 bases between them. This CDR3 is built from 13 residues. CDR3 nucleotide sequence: TGTGCCAGCAGCTTCTCAGGACTTGGTGGCTACACCTTC. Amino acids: CASSFSGLGGYTF. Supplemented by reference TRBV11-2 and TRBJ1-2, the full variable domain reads EAGVAQSPRYKIIEKRQSVAFWCNPISGHATLYWYQQILGQGPKLLIQFQNNGVVDDSQLPKDRFSAERLKGVDSTLKIQPAKLEDSAVYLCASSFSGLGGYTFGSGTRLTVV.

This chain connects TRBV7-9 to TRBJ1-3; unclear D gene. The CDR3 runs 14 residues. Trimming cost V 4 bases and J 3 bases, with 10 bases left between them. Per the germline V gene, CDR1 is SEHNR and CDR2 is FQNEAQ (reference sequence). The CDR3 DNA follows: TGTGCCAGCAGCTCCGGGAAAGATGGAAACACCATATATTTT. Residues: CASSSGKDGNTIYF. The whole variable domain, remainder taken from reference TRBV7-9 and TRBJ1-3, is DTGVSQNPRHKITKRGQNVTFRCDPISEHNRLYWYRQTLGQGPEFLTYFQNEAQLEKSRLLSDRFSAERPKGSFSTLEIQRTEQGDSAMYLCASSSGKDGNTIYFGEGSWLTVV.

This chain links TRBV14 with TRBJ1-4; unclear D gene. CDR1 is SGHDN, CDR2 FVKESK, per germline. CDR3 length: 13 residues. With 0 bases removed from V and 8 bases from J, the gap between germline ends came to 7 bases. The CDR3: CASSQEEREKLFF. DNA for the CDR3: TGTGCCAGCAGCCAAGAAGAGAGGGAAAAACTGTTTTTT.

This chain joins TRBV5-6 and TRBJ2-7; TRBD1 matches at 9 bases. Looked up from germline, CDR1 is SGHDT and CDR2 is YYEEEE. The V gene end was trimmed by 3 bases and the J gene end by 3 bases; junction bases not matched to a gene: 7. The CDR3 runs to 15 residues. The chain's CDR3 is CASSSYGQGFYEQYF. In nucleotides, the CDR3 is TGTGCCAGCAGCTCCTACGGACAGGGGTTCTACGAGCAGTACTTC.

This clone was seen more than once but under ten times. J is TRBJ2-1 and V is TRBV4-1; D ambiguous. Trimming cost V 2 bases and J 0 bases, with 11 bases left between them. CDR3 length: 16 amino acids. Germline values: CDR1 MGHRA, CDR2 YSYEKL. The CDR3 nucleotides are TGCGCCAGCAGCCAACGTCAGGCCACCTCCTACAATGAGCAGTTCTTC. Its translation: CASSQRQATSYNEQFF.

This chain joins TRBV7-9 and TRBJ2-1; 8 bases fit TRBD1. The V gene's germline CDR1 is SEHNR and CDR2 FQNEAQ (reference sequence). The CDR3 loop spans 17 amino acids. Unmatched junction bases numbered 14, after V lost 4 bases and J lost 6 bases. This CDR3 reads CASSSKPGQGERNEQFF. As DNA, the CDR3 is TGTGCCAGCAGCTCGAAGCCAGGACAGGGAGAACGCAATGAGCAGTTCTTC.

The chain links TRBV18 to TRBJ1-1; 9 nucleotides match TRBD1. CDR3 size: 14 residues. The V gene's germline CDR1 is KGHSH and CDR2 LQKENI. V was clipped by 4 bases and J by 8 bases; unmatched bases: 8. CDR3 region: CASSQITGGVEAFF. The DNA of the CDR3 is TGTGCCAGCTCACAAATCACAGGGGGCGTCGAAGCTTTCTTT. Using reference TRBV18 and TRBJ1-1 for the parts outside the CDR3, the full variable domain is NAGVMQNPRHLVRRRGQEARLRCSPMKGHSHVYWYRQLPEEGLKFMVYLQKENIIDESGMPKERFSAEFPKEGPSILRIQQVVRGDSAAYFCASSQITGGVEAFFGQGTRLTVV.

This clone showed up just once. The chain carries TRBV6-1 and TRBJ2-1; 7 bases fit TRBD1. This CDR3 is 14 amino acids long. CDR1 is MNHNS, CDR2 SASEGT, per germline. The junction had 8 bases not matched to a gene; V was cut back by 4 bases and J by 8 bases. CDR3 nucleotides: TGTGCCAGCAGTGTCTCCGGGACAGTCTATGAGCAGTTCTTC. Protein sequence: CASSVSGTVYEQFF.